This TCR beta chain was captured by sequencing in a study of human T cells and chemical hapten exposure. Time point indicated: pre-sensitization, week 0. As for treatment: therapeutic diphenylcyclopropenone sensitization with weekly scalp DPC. TCRdb passed the RACE reads through MiXCR, listing each CDR3 protein once. The sample lists 200,000 to 300,000 distinct CDR3 sequences; 7.5% to 10% were seen once. The CDR3 totals 15 residues. Trimming pared 2 bases from V and 7 bases from J, leaving 12 bases between. The rearrangement links TRBV12-3 or TRBV12-4 to TRBJ1-6; D is unclear. Sequencing used whole blood, obtained in connection with sensitization to the hapten diphenylcyclopropenone (DPC). The receptor was isolated from a woman aged 40 to 49 with alopecia areata. Some clones in this sample may be carry-over from other donors' samples. CDR3 protein: CASSLNSIGNSPLHF. The CDR3 DNA reads TGTGCCAGCAGTTTAAACTCAATAGGGAATTCACCCCTCCACTTT.